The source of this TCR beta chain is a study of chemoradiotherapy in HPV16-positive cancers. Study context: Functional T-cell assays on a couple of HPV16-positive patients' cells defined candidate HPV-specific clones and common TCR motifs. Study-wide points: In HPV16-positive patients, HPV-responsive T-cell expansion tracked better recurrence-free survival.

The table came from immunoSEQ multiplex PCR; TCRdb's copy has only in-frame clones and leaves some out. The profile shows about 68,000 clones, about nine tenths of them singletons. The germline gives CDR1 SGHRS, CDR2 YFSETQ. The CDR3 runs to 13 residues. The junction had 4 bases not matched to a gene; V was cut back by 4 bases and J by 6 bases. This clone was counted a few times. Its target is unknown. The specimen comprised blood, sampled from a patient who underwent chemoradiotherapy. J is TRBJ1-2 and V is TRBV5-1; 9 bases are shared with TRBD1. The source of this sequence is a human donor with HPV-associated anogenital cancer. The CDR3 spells CASSVGQGNGYTF. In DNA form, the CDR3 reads TGCGCCAGCAGCGTCGGACAGGGGAATGGCTACACCTTC.